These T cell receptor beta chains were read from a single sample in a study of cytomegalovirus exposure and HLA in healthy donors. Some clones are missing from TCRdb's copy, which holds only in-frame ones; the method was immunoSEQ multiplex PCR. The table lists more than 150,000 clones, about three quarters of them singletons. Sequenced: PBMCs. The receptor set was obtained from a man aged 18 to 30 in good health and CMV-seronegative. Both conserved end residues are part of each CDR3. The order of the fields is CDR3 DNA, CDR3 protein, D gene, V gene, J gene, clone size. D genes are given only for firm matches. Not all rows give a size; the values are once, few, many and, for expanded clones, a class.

CDR3 DNA: TGTGCCAGCAGCCTTAGCTCAGGGGGCGACGCTTTCTTT
CDR3 protein: CASSLSSGGDAFF
D gene: TRBD1
V gene: TRBV7-9
J gene: TRBJ1-1
clone size: -

CDR3 DNA: TGTGCCTGGAGTATCAGACAGGGGGAGGGCTACACCTTC
CDR3 protein: CAWSIRQGEGYTF
D gene: TRBD1
V gene: TRBV30
J gene: TRBJ1-2
clone size: -

CDR3 DNA: TGTGCCAGCAGCCCGGCTTCCGGGACAGTACTGGATACGCAGTATTTT
CDR3 protein: CASSPASGTVLDTQYF
D gene: TRBD1
V gene: TRBV11-2
J gene: TRBJ2-3
clone size: once

CDR3 DNA: TGTGCCAGCAGCTTGGCTTCCAGGGCCTACGAGCAGTACTTC
CDR3 protein: CASSLASRAYEQYF
D gene: -
V gene: TRBV5-6
J gene: TRBJ2-7
clone size: -

CDR3 DNA: TGTGCCACCAGCAGAAGCACAGGGATGTTTGAAAAACTGTTTTTT
CDR3 protein: CATSRSTGMFEKLFF
D gene: -
V gene: TRBV15
J gene: TRBJ1-4
clone size: -

CDR3 DNA: TGTGCCAGCAGCGTAGCCCCAGTGGCGGGGGGGTCAGATACGCAGTATTTT
CDR3 protein: CASSVAPVAGGSDTQYF
D gene: TRBD2
V gene: TRBV9
J gene: TRBJ2-3
clone size: -

CDR3 DNA: TGCGCCAGCAGCCAAGTTTTACAGGCTAATCAGCCCCAGCATTTT
CDR3 protein: CASSQVLQANQPQHF
D gene: -
V gene: TRBV4-1
J gene: TRBJ1-5
clone size: few

CDR3 DNA: TGCGCCAGCAGCTTGGCCCCCGGCAGGGAAGGATGGCAGTACTTC
CDR3 protein: CASSLAPGREGWQYF
D gene: -
V gene: TRBV5-1
J gene: TRBJ2-5
clone size: -

CDR3 DNA: TGTGCCAGCAGTCAACGACAGGGTGACACTGAAGCTTTCTTT
CDR3 protein: CASSQRQGDTEAFF
D gene: TRBD1
V gene: TRBV2
J gene: TRBJ1-1
clone size: few

CDR3 DNA: TGTGCCAGCAGAGAAACAGGGGCCCTGAACACTGAAGCTTTCTTT
CDR3 protein: CASRETGALNTEAFF
D gene: TRBD1
V gene: TRBV6-5
J gene: TRBJ1-1
clone size: -

CDR3 DNA: TGTGCCAGCAGCTTAGAGTTCACTACTTCTGAAGCTTTCTTT
CDR3 protein: CASSLEFTTSEAFF
D gene: -
V gene: TRBV11-2
J gene: TRBJ1-1
clone size: once

CDR3 DNA: TGTGCCAGCAGCTCCCCCTCCGGGGTGAAGACCCAGTACTTC
CDR3 protein: CASSSPSGVKTQYF
D gene: -
V gene: TRBV7-2
J gene: TRBJ2-5
clone size: -

CDR3 DNA: TGTGCCAGCAGCCTAACTCGGGACAGTCATGGCTACACCTTC
CDR3 protein: CASSLTRDSHGYTF
D gene: TRBD1
V gene: TRBV7-3
J gene: TRBJ1-2
clone size: -

CDR3 DNA: TGTGCCAGCAGTTTCGGGTGGACTGAAGCTTTCTTT
CDR3 protein: CASSFGWTEAFF
D gene: -
V gene: TRBV6-5
J gene: TRBJ1-1
clone size: -

CDR3 DNA: TGTGCCAGCAGTCTTGGACAGGGGAATCAGCCCCAGCATTTT
CDR3 protein: CASSLGQGNQPQHF
D gene: TRBD1
V gene: TRBV2
J gene: TRBJ1-5
clone size: -

CDR3 DNA: TGTGCCATTAGCGCACAGGGGACCTCTGGAAACACCATATATTTT
CDR3 protein: CAISAQGTSGNTIYF
D gene: TRBD1
V gene: TRBV10-3
J gene: TRBJ1-3
clone size: -

CDR3 DNA: TGTGCCAGCAGCTTAGCCAGAAGCACAGATACGCAGTATTTT
CDR3 protein: CASSLARSTDTQYF
D gene: -
V gene: TRBV11-3
J gene: TRBJ2-3
clone size: -

CDR3 DNA: TGTGCCAGCAGTGAAGACGGGAGGGCCGGTGGGTCGAACACCGGGGAGCTGTTTTTT
CDR3 protein: CASSEDGRAGGSNTGELFF
D gene: TRBD2
V gene: TRBV6-4
J gene: TRBJ2-2
clone size: once

CDR3 DNA: TGTGCCAGCAGCACTCGGACAGGGGGCCCCCTTAGTACTGAAGCTTTCTTT
CDR3 protein: CASSTRTGGPLSTEAFF
D gene: TRBD1
V gene: TRBV7-8
J gene: TRBJ1-1
clone size: few